This T cell receptor beta chain was recovered during a study of CD8 T cells in Susac syndrome. Study information: Within the group of sequenced Susac syndrome patients, roughly six had active disease and roughly eight were in remission.

This clonotype showed up just once. Negative isolation was applied to CD8+ and CD4+ T cells, and FACS enrichment was applied to TEMRA cells. The CDR3 consists of 15 residues. Germline loops: CDR1 LNHDA, CDR2 SQIVND (reference sequence). Trimming shortened V by 3 bases and J by 7 bases, and 15 bases separated the two germline ends. Random hexamers primed reverse transcription of about 0.45 to 1 ug RNA. MiXCR was run by TCRdb on the immunoSEQ multiplex PCR reads, yielding one entry per CDR3 protein. The table includes tens of thousands of distinct CDR3 sequences, more than 85% detected once. The chain is built from TRBV19 and TRBJ2-2; D might be TRBD1 or TRBD2, each matching 5 bases. The clonotype originates from a human donor with Susac syndrome. The sample was CD8+ T cells from PBMCs. The CDR3 spells CASSMMGPAHGELFF. CDR3 sequence (DNA): TGTGCCAGTAGTATGATGGGACCAGCGCACGGGGAGCTGTTTTTT.